This TCR beta chain was captured by sequencing in a study of CD8 T cells in Susac syndrome. Of note for this clonotype: The target antigen is unknown.

An input of about 0.45 to 1 ug of RNA was subjected to reverse transcription using random hexamers. TCRdb re-analysed the immunoSEQ multiplex PCR reads in MiXCR, keeping a single row per CDR3 protein. The table lists about 180,000 distinct CDR3 sequences, under 95% of them singletons. Sequencing of TCR beta drew on CD8+ and CD4+ T cells from blood. Regarding the study as a whole: By the study's own acknowledgment, its TCR sequencing and HLA analysis included relatively few individuals.

CDR1 and CDR2 (germline): MNHEY, SVGEGT. The V gene end was trimmed by 1 base and the J gene end by 1 base; junction bases not matched to a gene: 4. The CDR3 length is 16 residues. The sequencing sample was made of CD4+ T cells from PBMCs. The clonotype was recovered from a human donor with Susac syndrome. V usage is TRBV6-2 or TRBV6-3 and J usage is TRBJ2-3; 8 nucleotides agree with TRBD2. This CDR3 is CASSYLAGGRTDTQYF. CDR3 nucleotide sequence: TGTGCCAGCAGTTACTTGGCGGGGGGCCGCACAGATACGCAGTATTTT.